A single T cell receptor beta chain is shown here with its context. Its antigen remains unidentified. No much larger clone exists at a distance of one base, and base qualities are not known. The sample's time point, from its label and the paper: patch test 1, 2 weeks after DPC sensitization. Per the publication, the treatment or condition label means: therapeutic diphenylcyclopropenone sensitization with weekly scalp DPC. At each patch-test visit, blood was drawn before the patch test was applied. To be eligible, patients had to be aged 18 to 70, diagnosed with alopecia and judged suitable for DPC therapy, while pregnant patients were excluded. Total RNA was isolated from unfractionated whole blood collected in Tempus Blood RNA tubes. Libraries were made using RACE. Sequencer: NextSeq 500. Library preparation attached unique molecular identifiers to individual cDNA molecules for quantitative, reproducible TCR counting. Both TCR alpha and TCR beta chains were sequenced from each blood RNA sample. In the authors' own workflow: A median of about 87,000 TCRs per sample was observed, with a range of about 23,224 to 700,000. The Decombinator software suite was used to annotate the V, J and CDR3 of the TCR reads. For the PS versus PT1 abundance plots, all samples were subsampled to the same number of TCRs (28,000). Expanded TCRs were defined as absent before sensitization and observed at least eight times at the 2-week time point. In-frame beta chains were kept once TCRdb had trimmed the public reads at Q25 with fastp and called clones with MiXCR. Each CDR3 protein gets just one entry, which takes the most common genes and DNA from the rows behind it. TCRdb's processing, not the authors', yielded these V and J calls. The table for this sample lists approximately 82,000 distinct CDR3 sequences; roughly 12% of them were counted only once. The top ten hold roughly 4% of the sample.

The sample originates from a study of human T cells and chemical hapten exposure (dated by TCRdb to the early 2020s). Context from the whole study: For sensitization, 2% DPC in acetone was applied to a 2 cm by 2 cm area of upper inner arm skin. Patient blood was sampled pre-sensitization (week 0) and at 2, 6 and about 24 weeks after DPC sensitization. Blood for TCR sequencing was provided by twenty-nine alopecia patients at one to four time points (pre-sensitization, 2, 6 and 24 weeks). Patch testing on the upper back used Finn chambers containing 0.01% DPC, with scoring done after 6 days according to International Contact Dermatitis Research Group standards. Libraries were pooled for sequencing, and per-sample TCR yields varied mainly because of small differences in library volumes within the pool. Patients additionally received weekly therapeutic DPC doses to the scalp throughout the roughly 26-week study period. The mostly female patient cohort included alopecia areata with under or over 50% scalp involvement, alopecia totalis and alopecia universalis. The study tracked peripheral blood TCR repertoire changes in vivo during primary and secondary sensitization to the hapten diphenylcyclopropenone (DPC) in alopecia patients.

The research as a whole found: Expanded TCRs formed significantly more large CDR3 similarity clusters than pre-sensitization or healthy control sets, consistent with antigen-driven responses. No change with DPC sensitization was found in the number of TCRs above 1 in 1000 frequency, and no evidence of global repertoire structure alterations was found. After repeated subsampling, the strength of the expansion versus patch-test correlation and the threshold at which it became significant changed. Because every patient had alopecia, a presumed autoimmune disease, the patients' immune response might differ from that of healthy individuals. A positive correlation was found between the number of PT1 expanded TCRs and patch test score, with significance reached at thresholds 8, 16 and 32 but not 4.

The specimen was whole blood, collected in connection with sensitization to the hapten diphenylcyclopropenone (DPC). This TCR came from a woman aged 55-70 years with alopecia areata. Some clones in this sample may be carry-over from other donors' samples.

The sequence in DNA is TGTGCCACCAGTGAGTCTACAGGGACTGAAGCTTTCTTT. This is translated as CATSESTGTEAFF. Here the chain combines TRBV24-1 and TRBJ1-1; matching of 6 bases hints at TRBD1 as the D gene. The germline V gene provides CDR1 KGHDR and CDR2 SFDVKD. Spanning cysteine to phenylalanine, the CDR3 consists of 13 amino acids. Just the 39-base CDR3 DNA is kept, in frame starting at base 1. V was cut back by 4 bases and J by 5 bases, leaving a gap of 10 bases between them.